Listed below are T cell receptor beta chains from one sample, sequenced in a study of T cell repertoires in cytomegalovirus infection. These receptors have no known antigen. From the reads, TCRdb called clonotypes with MiXCR, one entry per CDR3 protein. The sample records about 920,000 distinct CDR3 sequences, less than 40% being singletons. The sequencing used cultured CD8+ T cells from PBMCs, collected from culture after CMV antigen stimulation. These receptors were obtained from a human donor in good health (CMV status not recorded). Some clones in this sample may be carry-over from other donors' samples. The CDR3 runs from the conserved cysteine through the conserved F or W. A D gene is named only where the DNA matches it firmly. Clone size is shown for a subset of rows, as once, few, many or a class of expanded clone.

J: TRBJ2-1
V: TRBV7-9
size: many
D: .
CDR3: CASSLDASYNEQFF
DNA: TGTGCCAGCAGCTTAGATGCGTCCTACAATGAGCAGTTCTTC

J: TRBJ2-1
V: TRBV2
size: few
D: TRBD2
CDR3: CASMGTSGYNEQFF
DNA: TGTGCCAGCATGGGGACTAGCGGTTACAATGAGCAGTTCTTC

J: TRBJ1-1
V: TRBV7-6
size: .
D: .
CDR3: CASSLARGEAFF
DNA: TGTGCCAGCAGCTTAGCGCGTGGTGAAGCTTTCTTT

J: TRBJ2-1
V: TRBV3-1
size: .
D: TRBD1
CDR3: CASSQDGQGFRNEQFF
DNA: TGTGCCAGCAGCCAAGACGGACAGGGTTTTCGAAATGAGCAGTTCTTC

J: TRBJ1-2
V: TRBV27
size: .
D: .
CDR3: CASSFGVTNYGYTF
DNA: TGTGCCAGCAGTTTTGGGGTGACAAACTATGGCTACACCTTC

J: TRBJ1-6
V: TRBV12-3/TRBV12-4
size: many
D: .
CDR3: CASSWKDNSPLHF
DNA: TGTGCCAGCAGTTGGAAGGATAATTCACCCCTCCACTTT

J: TRBJ2-1
V: TRBV20-1
size: few
D: .
CDR3: CSARVGGPYNEQFF
DNA: TGCAGTGCTAGAGTCGGGGGACCATACAATGAGCAGTTCTTC

J: TRBJ1-5
V: TRBV12-3/TRBV12-4
size: .
D: .
CDR3: CASSLGGDAQPQHF
DNA: TGTGCCAGCAGTTTAGGAGGGGATGCACAGCCCCAGCATTTT

J: TRBJ2-1
V: TRBV9
size: .
D: TRBD2
CDR3: CASSVEATSGGGFEQFF
DNA: TGTGCCAGCAGCGTTGAAGCGACTAGCGGGGGGGGCTTTGAGCAGTTCTTC

J: TRBJ2-2
V: TRBV13
size: few
D: .
CDR3: CATSPAGTVYTGELFF
DNA: TGTGCCACGAGCCCCGCCGGAACAGTCTACACCGGGGAGCTGTTTTTT

J: TRBJ2-7
V: TRBV19
size: .
D: .
CDR3: CASIGGVHEQYF
DNA: TGTGCCTCCATTGGGGGTGTCCACGAGCAGTACTTC